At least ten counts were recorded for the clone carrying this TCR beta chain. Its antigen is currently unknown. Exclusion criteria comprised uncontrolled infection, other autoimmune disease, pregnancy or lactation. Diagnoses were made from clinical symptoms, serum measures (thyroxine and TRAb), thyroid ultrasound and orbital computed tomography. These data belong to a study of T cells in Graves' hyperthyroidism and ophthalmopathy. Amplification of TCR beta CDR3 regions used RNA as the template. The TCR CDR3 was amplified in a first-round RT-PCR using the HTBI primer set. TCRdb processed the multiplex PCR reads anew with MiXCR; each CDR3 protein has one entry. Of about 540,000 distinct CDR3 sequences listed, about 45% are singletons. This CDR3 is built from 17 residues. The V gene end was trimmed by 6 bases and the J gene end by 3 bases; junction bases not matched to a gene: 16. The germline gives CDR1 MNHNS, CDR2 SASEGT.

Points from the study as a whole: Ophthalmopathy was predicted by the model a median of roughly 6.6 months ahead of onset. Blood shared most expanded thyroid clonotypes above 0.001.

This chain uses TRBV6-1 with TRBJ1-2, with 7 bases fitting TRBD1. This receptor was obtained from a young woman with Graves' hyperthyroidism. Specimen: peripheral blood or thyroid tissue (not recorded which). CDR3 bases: TGTGCCAGCAGGGCCCCGAGGACAGGACCTCTCGACTATGGCTACACCTTC. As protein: CASRAPRTGPLDYGYTF.